The 18 T cell receptor beta chains below were found in one sample sequenced in a study of T cells in Graves' hyperthyroidism and ophthalmopathy. Researchers took RNA transcripts and amplified the TCR beta CDR3 regions from them. First-round RT-PCR targeting the TCR CDR3 was performed with the HTBI primer set. Each CDR3 protein gets one entry after TCRdb re-called the multiplex PCR reads with MiXCR. This sample has about 350,000 distinct CDR3 sequences, with about 15% found just once. Sequenced input: blood. Source of these receptors: a woman aged 25 to 45 with Graves' hyperthyroidism.

The chain uses TRBV18 and TRBJ2-7, with TRBD2 matching over 12 bases. There are 15 residues in the CDR3. V shed 3 bases, J shed 5 bases, and the junction held 5 bases outside the gene matches. Germline CDR1 and CDR2: KGHSH and LQKENI. CDR3 in amino acids: CASSPIRTSGNEQYV. CDR3 coding DNA: TGTGCCAGCTCACCTATCCGGACTAGCGGGAACGAGCAGTACGTC.

This clonotype was seen a few times. CDR3 residues: CASRGIRGSGNTIYF. The CDR3 nucleotides read TGTGCCAGCAGGGGGATCCGGGGCTCTGGAAACACCATATATTTT. The genes are TRBV11-2 and TRBJ1-3; the D is unclear. The CDR3 contains 15 residues. Trimming stripped 6 bases from V and 0 bases from J, with 12 bases between. Germline-derived CDR1 and CDR2 are SGHAT and FQNNGV.

This clonotype was recorded a few times. The chain uses TRBV4-3 and TRBJ1-6; a possible D gene is TRBD1 (6 bases). V lost 0 bases and J 9 bases, leaving 12 bases between the germline ends. CDR1 and CDR2 from the germline V gene are LGHNA and YSLEER. The CDR3 is made up of 15 amino acids. As DNA, the CDR3 is TGCGCCAGCAGCCAAGATATCACAGGGAGTTCACCCCTCCACTTT. Translating it yields CASSQDITGSSPLHF.

The sample holds many counts of this clonotype. The V and J genes are TRBV30 and TRBJ2-2; 9 bases match TRBD1. Germline V gene sequence: CDR1 GTSNPN, CDR2 SVGIG (reference sequence). There are 16 residues in the CDR3. Trimming took 2 bases from V and 9 from J; bases not matched to a gene: 13. CDR3 region: CAWSRDREVFYRELFF. The CDR3 region has the DNA TGTGCCTGGAGTCGGGACAGGGAAGTATTTTATAGGGAGCTGTTTTTT.

This clonotype occurred once. One base away lies a much larger clone, so this may be a sequencing read error. The genes are TRBV12-3 or TRBV12-4 and TRBJ1-2, with TRBD1 as a possible D gene (5 bases). The CDR3 totals 15 residues. The germline V and J ends were trimmed by 3 bases and 10 bases, with 21 bases remaining between them. The CDR3 protein is CASSFPGGLRDDYTF. The CDR3, as DNA: TGTGCCAGCAGTTTTCCCGGGGGACTGAGGGATGACTACACCTTC.

This chain uses TRBV11-2 with TRBJ1-2; no clear D gene. This CDR3 is 14 amino acids long. Germline CDR1 reads SGHAT; CDR2 reads FQNNGV. Trimming pared 4 bases from V and 6 bases from J, leaving 15 bases between. The CDR3 sequence: CASSSPARLDGYTF. The DNA for the CDR3 is TGTGCCAGCAGCTCGCCGGCCCGACTGGATGGCTACACCTTC.

In its sample, this clonotype was seen many times. The rearrangement uses TRBV6-6 and TRBJ1-6, with D hard to call. The germline CDR1 and CDR2 sequences are MNHNY and SVGAGI (reference sequence). This CDR3 region has 17 residues. With 1 base removed from V and 13 bases from J, the gap between germline ends came to 23 bases. The CDR3 DNA sequence: TGTGCCAGCAGTTACTTTCTGGTTCAGGACTCCCCCTTCCCCCTCCACTTT. This gives the protein CASSYFLVQDSPFPLHF.

This clonotype was seen many times. V and J are TRBV7-2 and TRBJ2-2; 7 bases agree with TRBD2. This CDR3 spans 16 amino acids. V lost 4 bases to trimming and J lost 5 bases; unmatched junction nucleotides: 10. Germline assignment: CDR1 SGHTA and CDR2 FQGNSA. The CDR3 loop reads CASSYPKGRGTGELFF. For the CDR3, the DNA is TGTGCCAGCAGCTACCCTAAGGGGAGGGGAACCGGGGAGCTGTTTTTT.

This clonotype appeared many times. The chain uses TRBV27 and TRBJ2-7, with no clear D. Germline V gives CDR1 MNHEY, CDR2 SMNVEV (reference sequence). The length of the CDR3 is 15 residues. V was cut by 3 bases and J by 4 bases, with 16 bases left in between. CDR3 loop: CASSFRHQTNYEQYF. The CDR3 DNA is TGTGCCAGCAGTTTTAGGCACCAAACTAATTACGAGCAGTACTTC.

This clonotype was found many times. V usage is TRBV28 and J usage is TRBJ1-5, with D tentatively TRBD1 (6 bases). V lost 5 bases, J lost 6 bases, and 23 bases lay in between. The CDR3 covers 17 residues. Germline CDR1 and CDR2: MDHEN and SYDVKM. CDR3 in DNA: TGTGCCAGCAGTCCGGAAGCTGGGGGCAGGACACTTCAGCCCCAGCATTTT. Translating gives CASSPEAGGRTLQPQHF. Drawing the rest from reference TRBV28 and TRBJ1-5, the complete variable domain is DVKVTQSSRYLVKRTGEKVFLECVQDMDHENMFWYRQDPGLGLRLIYFSYDVKMKEKGDIPEGYSVSREKKERFSLILESASTNQTSMYLCASSPEAGGRTLQPQHFGDGTRLSIL.

This clonotype came up many times. The gene calls are TRBV28 and TRBJ1-2; D call uncertain. The CDR3 length is 12 residues. Germline V gene data show CDR1 as MDHEN and CDR2 as SYDVKM. Trimming removed 8 bases from V and 4 bases from J, with 11 bases in between. The CDR3 coding sequence is TGTGCCAGCGAAAAAGGCTCCTATGGCTACACCTTC. Its translation: CASEKGSYGYTF.

CDR3 in amino acids: CASRREFIGELFF. The CDR3 nucleotides read TGTGCCAGCAGGCGAGAGTTTATCGGGGAGCTGTTTTTT. This chain joins TRBV6-1 and TRBJ2-2; D remains ambiguous. Trimming left V 6 bases short and J 7 bases short, with 12 bases between. CDR1 and CDR2 from the germline V gene are MNHNS and SASEGT. This CDR3 region has 13 residues.

In its sample, this clonotype was seen many times. This sequence joins TRBV20-1 and TRBJ1-5; D possibly corresponds to TRBD1 (6 bases). The germline V gene encodes CDR1 DFQATT and CDR2 SNEGSKA (reference sequence). CDR3 length: 14 residues. V shed 0 bases and J shed 4 bases, with 10 bases lying between them. DNA for the CDR3: TGCAGTGCTAGAGAGCGCAGGGGAAATCAGCCCCAGCATTTT. As protein: CSARERRGNQPQHF.

This clonotype was picked up many times. The chain is built from TRBV27 and TRBJ1-1; D call uncertain. CDR3 length equals 13 residues. The germline CDR1 and CDR2 sequences are MNHEY and SMNVEV (reference sequence). Trimming took off 4 bases at V and 3 bases at J, with 9 bases between the two ends. CDR3 residues: CASSWREDTEAFF. CDR3 nucleotide sequence: TGTGCCAGCAGTTGGAGGGAGGACACTGAAGCTTTCTTT.

This clonotype has at least ten counts. The genes are TRBV29-1 and TRBJ2-3; 9 bases agree with TRBD2. Germline-derived CDR1 and CDR2 are SQVTM and ANQGSEA. This CDR3 comprises 16 residues. The ends lost 1 base at V and 4 bases at J; junction bases unmatched: 9. The CDR3 nucleotides read TGCAGCGTTGAAGGGTTTAGCGGGAGTACAGCAGATACGCAGTATTTT. It yields the protein CSVEGFSGSTADTQYF.

There are a few counts of this clonotype. V usage is TRBV7-8 and J usage is TRBJ2-3; D remains unclear. V lost 1 base and J 4 bases, leaving 21 bases between the germline ends. The CDR3 runs to 18 residues. From germline, CDR1 is SGHVS and CDR2 FQNEAQ. CDR3 in DNA: TGTGCCAGCAGCTTAGTTCCCGAAAGTTTAACGGCCGCAGATACGCAGTATTTT. Its protein product is CASSLVPESLTAADTQYF.

There are a few counts of this clonotype. This chain links TRBV19 with TRBJ2-2; D gene uncertain. V lost 1 base to trimming and J lost 6 bases, with 6 bases between them. The CDR3 runs 13 residues. The germline gives CDR1 LNHDA, CDR2 SQIVND (reference sequence). In DNA, the CDR3 is TGTGCCAGTAGTATAGTCGAGTCCGGGGAGCTGTTTTTT. Protein: CASSIVESGELFF.

The rearrangement links TRBV20-1 to TRBJ2-3; 8 nucleotides line up with TRBD2. The CDR3 contains 15 residues. V lost 6 bases to trimming and J lost 1 base; unmatched junction nucleotides: 9. Germline CDR1 and CDR2: DFQATT and SNEGSKA (reference sequence). CDR3 sequence reads: CSAGGRTGGTDTQYF. CDR3 bases: TGCAGTGCGGGCGGGAGGACCGGCGGCACAGATACGCAGTATTTT.